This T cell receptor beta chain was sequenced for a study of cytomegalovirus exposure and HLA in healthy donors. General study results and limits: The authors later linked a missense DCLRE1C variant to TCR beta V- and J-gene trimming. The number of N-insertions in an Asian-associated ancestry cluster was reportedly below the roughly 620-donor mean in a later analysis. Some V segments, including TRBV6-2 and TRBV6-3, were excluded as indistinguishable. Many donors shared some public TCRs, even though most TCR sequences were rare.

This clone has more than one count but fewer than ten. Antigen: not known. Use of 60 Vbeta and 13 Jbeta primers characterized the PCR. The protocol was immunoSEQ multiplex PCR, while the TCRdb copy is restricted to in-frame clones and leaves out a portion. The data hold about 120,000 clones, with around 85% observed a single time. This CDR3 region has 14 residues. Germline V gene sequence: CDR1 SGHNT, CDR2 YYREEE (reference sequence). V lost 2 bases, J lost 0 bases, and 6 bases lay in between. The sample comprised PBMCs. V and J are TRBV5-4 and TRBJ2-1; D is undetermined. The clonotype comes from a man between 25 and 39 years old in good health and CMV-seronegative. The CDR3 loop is CASSLTGSYNEQFF. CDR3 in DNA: TGTGCCAGCAGCTTAACGGGCTCCTACAATGAGCAGTTCTTC.